Below are 23 T cell receptor beta chains sequenced from a single sample in a study of blood T cell repertoires in COVID-19. Repertoires were generated with immunoSEQ multiplex PCR, while TCRdb's copy carries only in-frame clones and drops some. The sample yields 46,000 or so clones, about 92% seen once. Sequencing was performed on peripheral blood. The source is an older man with active COVID-19.

This sequence joins TRBV28 and TRBJ2-1, with a tentative D call TRBD2 (5 bases). Between the trimmed V and J ends, which lost 5 bases and 4 bases, there was a span of 12 bases. CDR1 is MDHEN and CDR2 is SYDVKM in the germline V gene. This CDR3 comprises 14 residues. CDR3 in DNA: TGTGCCAGCAGTCAACGGACTTCGTACAATGAGCAGTTCTTC. Translated: CASSQRTSYNEQFF.

This chain uses TRBV9 with TRBJ2-7; TRBD1 agrees at 8 bases. V lost 4 bases to trimming and J lost 4 bases; unmatched junction nucleotides: 7. The CDR3 contains 14 residues. Per the germline V gene, CDR1 is SGDLS and CDR2 is YYNGEE. This chain's CDR3 is CASSPRDRRYEQYF. The CDR3, as DNA: TGTGCCAGCAGCCCCCGGGACAGGCGTTACGAGCAGTACTTC.

The chain has TRBV18 and TRBJ1-6; 7 positions match TRBD1. This CDR3 has 14 residues. The V segment lost 6 bases and the J segment 9 bases; nucleotides outside the gene matches: 8. Per the germline V gene, CDR1 is KGHSH and CDR2 is LQKENI. The CDR3 DNA follows: TGTGCCAGCTCGCACGACAGGGTTTCTTCACCCCTCCACTTT. Translating gives CASSHDRVSSPLHF.

The V gene is TRBV7-2, the J gene TRBJ1-3; 7 bases fit TRBD1. This CDR3 is built from 19 residues. The V gene's germline CDR1 is SGHTA and CDR2 FQGNSA. V was clipped by 4 bases and J by 4 bases; unmatched bases: 19. The CDR3 coding sequence is TGTGCCAGCAGCTCGAGGCCGAATGGACAGCAGACAGGGGGAAACACCATATATTTT. It specifies CASSSRPNGQQTGGNTIYF.

This clone has only one observation. This sequence joins TRBV15 and TRBJ2-3; TRBD1 agrees at 9 bases. CDR1 and CDR2 (germline): LNHNV, YYDKDF (reference sequence). The CDR3 length is 16 residues. Trimming removed 1 base from V and 3 bases from J; junction bases left unmatched: 5. The CDR3 protein is CATSRGDRVATDTQYF. DNA of the CDR3: TGTGCCACCAGCAGAGGGGACAGGGTGGCGACAGATACGCAGTATTTT.

V and J are TRBV7-9 and TRBJ2-4; D ambiguous. The germline V gene has CDR1 SEHNR and CDR2 FQNEAQ (reference sequence). The length of the CDR3 is 16 residues. Trimming pared 4 bases from V and 5 bases from J, leaving 18 bases between. In DNA, the CDR3 is TGTGCCAGCAGCTCCGTAAGAAGGCAGGTGGAAAACATTCAGTACTTC. This gives the protein CASSSVRRQVENIQYF.

This clone was picked up one time. This CDR3 is CASSLEPRDYGYTF. The CDR3 region has the DNA TGTGCCAGCAGCTTAGAGCCCAGGGACTATGGCTACACCTTC. The genes are TRBV11-3 and TRBJ1-2, with D tentatively TRBD1 (5 bases). CDR1 is SGHNT, CDR2 YENEEA, per germline. The CDR3 length is 14 residues. The V end lost 0 bases, the J end lost 3 bases, and 8 bases lay between the germline ends.

The chain has TRBV7-9 and TRBJ1-1; possible D gene TRBD1, 5 bases. This CDR3 spans 13 amino acids. V was trimmed by 5 bases and J by 1 base, leaving 8 bases between them. Germline CDR1 SEHNR, CDR2 FQNEAQ (reference sequence). The CDR3 region has the DNA TGTGCCAGCAGCCGCGGGGGGAACACTGAAGCTTTCTTT. Amino acids: CASSRGGNTEAFF.

For this clone: At one of its ends the junction is not consistent with the germline gene, which may arise from a read error. The chain employs TRBV7-9 and TRBJ2-1; TRBD1 matches at 7 bases. The V gene's germline CDR1 is SEHNR and CDR2 FQNEAQ (reference sequence). The CDR3 has 16 residues. The CDR3 reads CASSDRDSRSYNEQFF. The CDR3, as DNA: TGTGCCAGCAGCGACCGGGACAGCCGGTCCTATAATGAGCAGTTCTTC.

To note about this clone: One end of the junction does not line up with germline, which may come from a read error. The chain couples TRBV12-3 or TRBV12-4 to TRBJ2-1, with no clear D. The length of the CDR3 is 13 residues. CDR3 residues: CASGFGWPNEQFF. CDR3 DNA sequence: TGTGCCAGCGGTTTTGGCTGGCCCAATGAGCAGTTCTTC.

The chain couples TRBV2 to TRBJ2-1; TRBD2 might be the D (6 bases). There are 16 residues in the CDR3. Trimming left V 4 bases short and J 0 bases short, with 13 bases between. Per the germline V gene, CDR1 is SNHLY and CDR2 is FYNNEI. The CDR3 sequence: CASSVSEGLSYNEQFF. As DNA, the CDR3 is TGTGCCAGCAGTGTTAGCGAGGGACTCTCCTACAATGAGCAGTTCTTC.

The chain links TRBV5-6 to TRBJ1-5; D is ambiguous. The CDR3 loop spans 13 amino acids. Trimming removed 1 base from V and 0 bases from J, with 2 bases in between. Germline V gives CDR1 SGHDT, CDR2 YYEEEE. The CDR3 DNA is TGTGCCAGCAGCTTGTATAGCAATCAGCCCCAGCATTTT. This translates into CASSLYSNQPQHF.

J is TRBJ2-2 and V is TRBV11-1; 8 bases map to TRBD1. Trimming took 8 bases from V and 0 from J; bases not matched to a gene: 5. The CDR3 runs 15 residues. Per germline, CDR1 SGHAT and CDR2 FQDESV (reference sequence). The CDR3 DNA is TGTGCCAGCGGACCGGGACAGGCGAACACCGGGGAGCTGTTTTTT. Its translation: CASGPGQANTGELFF.

The gene calls are TRBV5-4 and TRBJ2-6, with D perhaps TRBD2 (5 bases). With 6 bases removed from V and 1 base from J, the gap between germline ends came to 14 bases. The CDR3 contains 16 residues. CDR1 is SGHNT and CDR2 is YYREEE in the germline V gene (reference sequence). CDR3 loop: CASTRGRLSGANVLTF. CDR3 sequence (DNA): TGTGCCAGCACCCGAGGGCGGTTGTCTGGGGCCAACGTCCTGACTTTC.

The chain recombines TRBV2 with TRBJ2-2; 15 bases are shared with TRBD2. CDR3 length: 18 amino acids. Germline V lookup: CDR1 SNHLY, CDR2 FYNNEI. Trimming cost V 6 bases and J 1 base; bases outside gene matches: 6. CDR3 in DNA: TGTGCCAGCAGACCCGGACTAGCGGGGGGGCAGAACACCGGGGAGCTGTTTTTT. It encodes CASRPGLAGGQNTGELFF.

The V gene is TRBV29-1, the J gene TRBJ2-2; D not certain. Trimming stripped 0 bases from V and 1 base from J, with 6 bases between. Germline loops: CDR1 SQVTM, CDR2 ANQGSEA. CDR3 size: 14 residues. CDR3 in DNA: TGCAGCGTTGAAGAGGCGGTGAACACCGGGGAGCTGTTTTTT. It encodes CSVEEAVNTGELFF.

The CDR3 loop reads CASSPQHRQGAYEQYF. In nucleotides, the CDR3 is TGTGCCAGCAGTCCCCAACATCGACAGGGGGCCTACGAGCAGTACTTC. The V call is TRBV28, the J call TRBJ2-7, with 9 nucleotides matching TRBD1. Looked up from germline, CDR1 is MDHEN and CDR2 is SYDVKM. CDR3 length equals 16 residues. V was clipped by 5 bases and J by 2 bases; unmatched bases: 10.

CDR3 residues: CASRVRSGRAYNEQFF. The CDR3 coding sequence is TGCGCCAGCAGAGTAAGAAGCGGGAGGGCTTACAATGAGCAGTTCTTC. The rearrangement uses TRBV5-1 and TRBJ2-1; TRBD2 agrees at 10 bases. Germline V lookup: CDR1 SGHRS, CDR2 YFSETQ. This CDR3 contains 16 residues. Trimming cost V 5 bases and J 4 bases; bases outside gene matches: 9.

The chain carries TRBV6-5 and TRBJ1-1; D might be TRBD1 (5 bases). Trimming pared 0 bases from V and 1 base from J, leaving 12 bases between. Looked up from germline, CDR1 is MNHEY and CDR2 is SVGAGI. This CDR3 comprises 16 residues. The CDR3 is CASSYSRSTGNTEAFF. In DNA, the CDR3 is TGTGCCAGCAGTTACTCGAGAAGCACAGGGAACACTGAAGCTTTCTTT.

This rearrangement joins TRBV27 to TRBJ2-1; TRBD1 aligns across 7 bases. Germline V gene data show CDR1 as MNHEY and CDR2 as SMNVEV (reference sequence). There are 16 residues in the CDR3. V dropped 3 bases and J dropped 1; count of bases not matched to a gene: 6. The CDR3 DNA is TGTGCCAGCAGTTTCAACAGGGGAAGGTCCTACAATGAGCAGTTCTTC. Translated: CASSFNRGRSYNEQFF.

The chain recombines TRBV9 with TRBJ2-3, with D possibly TRBD2 on 5 matching bases. In germline, CDR1 is SGDLS, CDR2 YYNGEE. The CDR3 runs 14 residues. V was clipped by 0 bases and J by 3 bases, with 8 bases between them. CDR3 sequence (DNA): TGTGCCAGCAGCGTAGTTGGGAGTACAGATACGCAGTATTTT. Its translation: CASSVVGSTDTQYF.

This clone is a singleton in its sample. The J gene is TRBJ2-3, the V gene TRBV28; possible D gene TRBD2, 7 bases. Germline-derived CDR1 and CDR2 are MDHEN and SYDVKM. This CDR3 comprises 15 residues. Trimming took 7 bases from V and 6 from J, leaving 20 bases between them. The CDR3 region is CASTAEGGGRDTQYF. CDR3 nucleotide sequence: TGTGCCAGCACCGCGGAGGGAGGGGGTCGGGATACGCAGTATTTT.

The chain links TRBV6-5 to TRBJ2-7; 13 bases map to TRBD2. This CDR3 region has 14 residues. V lost 6 bases to trimming and J lost 3 bases; unmatched junction nucleotides: 2. Germline CDR1 MNHEY, CDR2 SVGAGI. The CDR3 spells CASSRTSGGYEQYF. The CDR3, as DNA: TGTGCCAGCAGCCGGACTAGCGGGGGCTACGAGCAGTACTTC.